A selection of T cell receptor beta chains follows, all from one sample in a study of blood T cells in healthy people across ages. TCRdb ran MiXCR on the 5' RACE reads and lists one entry per CDR3 protein. This sample has about 1.5 million distinct CDR3 sequences, with approximately 43% found just once. Input material: blood. All receptors come from a woman aged 18-29 years in good health. The CDR3 runs from the conserved cysteine through the conserved F or W. Each record gives: V gene, J gene, clone size, CDR3 protein. Only part of the rows carry a size: once, few, many, or a class if the clone is expanded.

v_call: TRBV9; j_call: TRBJ2-5; clone_size: NA; cdr3_aa: CASSTGVRETQYF
v_call: TRBV7-9; j_call: TRBJ2-2; clone_size: NA; cdr3_aa: CASSSLDGLLNTGELFF
v_call: TRBV12-3/TRBV12-4; j_call: TRBJ1-1; clone_size: few; cdr3_aa: CASSFPELNTEAFF
v_call: TRBV7-9; j_call: TRBJ2-7; clone_size: few; cdr3_aa: CASSLGWSSGSSYNEQYF
v_call: TRBV21-1; j_call: TRBJ1-1; clone_size: few; cdr3_aa: CASSRLREANTEAFF
v_call: TRBV13; j_call: NA; clone_size: few; cdr3_aa: CASSLTGSYLHEQYF
v_call: TRBV6-1; j_call: TRBJ2-4; clone_size: NA; cdr3_aa: CASSEGRLAMGIQYF
v_call: TRBV12-3/TRBV12-4; j_call: NA; clone_size: once; cdr3_aa: CASSLGSREQYF
v_call: TRBV29-1; j_call: TRBJ2-1; clone_size: few; cdr3_aa: CSAPPDSSVLYNEQFF
v_call: TRBV7-2; j_call: TRBJ1-4; clone_size: NA; cdr3_aa: CASRGQGSEKLFF
v_call: TRBV6-5; j_call: TRBJ2-7; clone_size: once; cdr3_aa: CASSYSRLGGNEQYF
v_call: TRBV29-1; j_call: TRBJ2-5; clone_size: NA; cdr3_aa: CSVPSRGQVTQYF
v_call: TRBV29-1; j_call: TRBJ2-5; clone_size: NA; cdr3_aa: CSVYRGKWYF
v_call: TRBV19; j_call: TRBJ1-2; clone_size: NA; cdr3_aa: CASSIGEEYGYTF
v_call: TRBV18; j_call: TRBJ2-3; clone_size: few; cdr3_aa: CASSPPQGHTDTQYF
v_call: TRBV2; j_call: TRBJ1-2; clone_size: few; cdr3_aa: CASFFPGQGANYGYTF
v_call: TRBV7-2; j_call: TRBJ2-5; clone_size: NA; cdr3_aa: CASSLSGWVLAEQETQYF
v_call: TRBV28; j_call: TRBJ2-7; clone_size: NA; cdr3_aa: CANSFGGGLQETRYF
v_call: TRBV15; j_call: TRBJ1-2; clone_size: few; cdr3_aa: CATSRDLVDLRYTF
v_call: TRBV29-1; j_call: TRBJ2-4; clone_size: NA; cdr3_aa: CSVVLEQNIQYF
v_call: TRBV30; j_call: TRBJ1-2; clone_size: few; cdr3_aa: CAGSRDGTVTF
v_call: TRBV7-6; j_call: TRBJ2-1; clone_size: NA; cdr3_aa: CASSYGVGHADLSSYNEQFF
v_call: TRBV13; j_call: TRBJ1-4; clone_size: NA; cdr3_aa: CASSLWGKLFF
v_call: TRBV6-2/TRBV6-3; j_call: TRBJ2-1; clone_size: NA; cdr3_aa: CASSLTYINEQFF
v_call: TRBV29-1; j_call: TRBJ2-3; clone_size: few; cdr3_aa: CSVLVLVTQYF
v_call: TRBV18; j_call: TRBJ2-3; clone_size: few; cdr3_aa: CASSPVSGTSTDTQYF
v_call: TRBV30; j_call: TRBJ2-3; clone_size: NA; cdr3_aa: CAWSVGGGITDTQYF
v_call: TRBV20-1; j_call: TRBJ1-5; clone_size: few; cdr3_aa: CSARTPQGNQPQHF
v_call: TRBV27; j_call: TRBJ1-1; clone_size: NA; cdr3_aa: CASSALGQANTEAFF
v_call: TRBV6-5; j_call: TRBJ1-1; clone_size: NA; cdr3_aa: CASSYHGKLAEAFF
v_call: TRBV12-3/TRBV12-4; j_call: TRBJ1-1; clone_size: NA; cdr3_aa: CASSNPTWGHMNTEAFF
v_call: TRBV12-3/TRBV12-4; j_call: TRBJ2-1; clone_size: NA; cdr3_aa: CASSPLGTSGNNEQFF
v_call: TRBV7-9; j_call: TRBJ1-2; clone_size: few; cdr3_aa: CASSSGQYGYTF
v_call: TRBV9; j_call: TRBJ1-1; clone_size: once; cdr3_aa: CASSVGDRGSETEAFF
v_call: TRBV4-1; j_call: TRBJ2-7; clone_size: few; cdr3_aa: CASSQFGGHSYEQYF
v_call: TRBV12-3/TRBV12-4; j_call: TRBJ1-1; clone_size: NA; cdr3_aa: CASTPVYEAFF
v_call: TRBV12-3/TRBV12-4; j_call: TRBJ2-7; clone_size: NA; cdr3_aa: CASSFVLARSYEQYF
v_call: TRBV28; j_call: TRBJ2-7; clone_size: once; cdr3_aa: CASRPSGTGAYEQYF
v_call: TRBV27; j_call: TRBJ1-4; clone_size: few; cdr3_aa: CASSLSRGDRWTRGKLFF
v_call: TRBV29-1; j_call: TRBJ2-1; clone_size: NA; cdr3_aa: CSVAGHSSSYNEQFF
v_call: TRBV20-1; j_call: TRBJ1-2; clone_size: NA; cdr3_aa: CSARWGRANYGYTF
v_call: TRBV20-1; j_call: TRBJ2-3; clone_size: NA; cdr3_aa: CSAQRTGPGTDTQYF
v_call: TRBV4-3; j_call: TRBJ2-1; clone_size: NA; cdr3_aa: CASSQSRAGYNEQFF
v_call: TRBV7-2; j_call: TRBJ1-1; clone_size: NA; cdr3_aa: CASSLVPGDTEAFF
v_call: TRBV3-1; j_call: TRBJ2-7; clone_size: NA; cdr3_aa: CASSQPSVSYEQYF
v_call: TRBV11-2; j_call: TRBJ2-7; clone_size: few; cdr3_aa: CASSSGSSGALSSYEQYF
v_call: TRBV7-2; j_call: TRBJ2-1; clone_size: NA; cdr3_aa: CASSLDGTSVYNEQFF
v_call: TRBV20-1; j_call: TRBJ1-2; clone_size: few; cdr3_aa: CSARAVSTAGYTF
v_call: TRBV6-6; j_call: TRBJ1-6; clone_size: NA; cdr3_aa: CASSQHGQAGGSPLHF
v_call: TRBV7-9; j_call: TRBJ2-6; clone_size: NA; cdr3_aa: CASSPNRGPGANVLTF
v_call: TRBV12-3/TRBV12-4; j_call: TRBJ2-1; clone_size: few; cdr3_aa: CASRRDRWDEQFF
v_call: TRBV6-2/TRBV6-3; j_call: TRBJ2-7; clone_size: many; cdr3_aa: CASSREYEQYF
v_call: TRBV20-1; j_call: TRBJ2-4; clone_size: once; cdr3_aa: CSARDPGWGNIQYF
v_call: TRBV7-2; j_call: TRBJ1-1; clone_size: NA; cdr3_aa: CASSLRTSEAFF
v_call: TRBV7-6; j_call: TRBJ1-1; clone_size: NA; cdr3_aa: CASSFGAAGGTEAFF
v_call: TRBV28; j_call: TRBJ2-7; clone_size: few; cdr3_aa: CVQGTACTYEQYF
v_call: TRBV15; j_call: TRBJ2-5; clone_size: NA; cdr3_aa: CATSNRVGTQYF
v_call: TRBV28; j_call: TRBJ2-7; clone_size: NA; cdr3_aa: CASSPPPDRVWYEQYF
v_call: TRBV28; j_call: TRBJ2-7; clone_size: few; cdr3_aa: CASSFRRISYEQYF